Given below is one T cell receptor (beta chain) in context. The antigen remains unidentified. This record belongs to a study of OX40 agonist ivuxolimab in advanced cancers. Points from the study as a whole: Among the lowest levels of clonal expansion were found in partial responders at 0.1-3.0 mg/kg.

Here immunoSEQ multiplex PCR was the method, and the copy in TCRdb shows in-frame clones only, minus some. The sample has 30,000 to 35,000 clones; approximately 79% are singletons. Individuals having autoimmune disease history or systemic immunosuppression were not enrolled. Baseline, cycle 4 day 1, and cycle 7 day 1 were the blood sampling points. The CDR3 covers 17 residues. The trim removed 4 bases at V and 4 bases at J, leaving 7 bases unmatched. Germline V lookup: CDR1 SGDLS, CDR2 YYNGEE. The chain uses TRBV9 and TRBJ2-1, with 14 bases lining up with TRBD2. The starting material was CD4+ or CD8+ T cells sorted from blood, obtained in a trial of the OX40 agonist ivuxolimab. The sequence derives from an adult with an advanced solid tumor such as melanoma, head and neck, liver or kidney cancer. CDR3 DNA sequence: TGTGCCAGCAGCCCAAGACTAGCGGGAGGGTATTACAATGAGCAGTTCTTC. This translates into CASSPRLAGGYYNEQFF. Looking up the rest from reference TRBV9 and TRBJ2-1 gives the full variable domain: DSGVTQTPKHLITATGQRVTLRCSPRSGDLSVYWYQQSLDQGLQFLIQYYNGEERAKGNILERFSAQQFPDLHSELNLSSLELGDSALYFCASSPRLAGGYYNEQFFGPGTRLTVL.